Below, one TCR beta chain is given with its context. Its specificity is not known. The source of the sample is a study of cytotoxic CD8 clonotypes in ibrutinib-treated CLL. Study-level background: Sample averages reached 250,000 or so productive templates and roughly 96,000 productive rearrangements. Whole-study findings and limits: Clonality increased at ibrutinib response, then returned toward baseline at progression. Clonality (at baseline) was higher than in age-matched healthy donors and tracked circulating CD8+ T-cell counts. There were few public clonotypes, and on treatment they contracted or stayed stable.

Generated by immunoSEQ multiplex PCR, the TCRdb table keeps only in-frame clones and is missing some. This sample carries hundreds of thousands of clones, 70% of them seen once, and the ten largest clones take less than 20%. The source was PBMCs, collected after 24 months of ibrutinib treatment. This clonotype was sampled from a human donor with chronic lymphocytic leukemia.

CDR3 loop: CATSRAVNHGELFF. The CDR3 DNA reads TGTGCCACCAGCAGGGCCGTGAATCACGGGGAGCTGTTTTTT. The chain combines TRBV15 with TRBJ2-2; D not certain. The germline V gene encodes CDR1 LNHNV and CDR2 YYDKDF (reference sequence). Trimming pared 3 bases from V and 7 bases from J, leaving 12 bases between. This CDR3 comprises 14 residues. The full variable domain, rest sourced from reference TRBV15 and TRBJ2-2, is DAMVIQNPRYQVTQFGKPVTLSCSQTLNHNVMYWYQQKSSQAPKLLFHYYDKDFNNEADTPDNFQSRRPNTSFCFLDIRSPGLGDTAMYLCATSRAVNHGELFFGEGSRLTVL.